This T cell receptor (beta chain) was captured by sequencing in a study of blood T cell repertoires in COVID-19. Study details: Samples taken during acute and convalescent COVID-19 were collected in the United States, Italy and Spain. T cells, B-cell-depleted T cells, or PBMCs supplied cDNA or gDNA.

Seattle participants joined during active infection and were tracked over time. Authors' methods: Counts of nucleated cells, estimated from reference gene primer amplification, were obtained. The repertoire was sequenced with immunoSEQ multiplex PCR; TCRdb's copy has only in-frame clones and lacks some. That table furnishes V, J and clone size, whereas the DNA furnished D and trimming. The data contain about 330,000 clones, roughly 86% of them singletons. Germline V lookup: CDR1 GTSNPN, CDR2 SVGIG (reference sequence). The J segment lost 7 bases and the V segment lost 3 bases, leaving 8 bases of the junction unmatched. The CDR3 is made up of 14 amino acids.

The source material was peripheral blood. This clonotype was obtained from a man in his thirties or forties with COVID-19, enrolled during active disease. The chain joins TRBV30 to TRBJ1-4; 7 bases line up with TRBD1. CDR3 nucleotide sequence: TGTGCCTGGAGAGCGGGCAGGGGGATTGAAAAACTGTTTTTT. This encodes CAWRAGRGIEKLFF.